Shown below are 25 T cell receptor beta chains from a single sample sequenced in a study of STAT3 mutations in large granular lymphocyte leukemia. Points from the study as a whole: Every T-cell large granular lymphocyte leukemia patient had at least one immunodominant TCR beta clonotype.

These receptors lack a known antigen. The assay was immunoSEQ multiplex PCR, and TCRdb's table has in-frame clones only and misses some. This sample has approximately 15,000 clones, with over 85% found just once. The sample taken for sequencing was peripheral blood mononuclear cells. Source of these receptors: a man between 35 and 55 years old with T-cell large granular lymphocyte leukemia. Some clones in this sample may be carry-over from other donors' samples.

The count of this clone is one. The chain uses TRBV7-2 and TRBJ2-2, with D perhaps matching TRBD1 (5 bases). Germline V gene data show CDR1 as SGHTA and CDR2 as FQGNSA. V was cut by 4 bases and J by 5 bases, with 14 bases left in between. The CDR3 has 15 amino acids. Here the CDR3 DNA reads TGTGCCAGCAGCTCTCAACAGGCTCAAACCGGGGAGCTGTTTTTT. Encoded protein: CASSSQQAQTGELFF.

The CDR3 spells CASSFGGGYEQYF. The CDR3 nucleotides are TGCGCCAGCAGCTTTGGAGGAGGTTACGAGCAGTACTTC. V and J are TRBV5-1 and TRBJ2-7; D possibly corresponds to TRBD2 (5 bases). The CDR3 consists of 13 residues. The V and J ends lost 2 bases and 4 bases respectively, with 10 bases between them. The germline V gene has CDR1 SGHRS and CDR2 YFSETQ.

V is TRBV10-3 and J is TRBJ1-6; D is undetermined. V was cut by 3 bases and J by 9 bases, with 9 bases left in between. The germline V gene encodes CDR1 ENHRY and CDR2 SYGVKD. This CDR3 spans 13 amino acids. The CDR3 nucleotides are TGTGCCATCAGTGACCTCTCCGGTTCACCCCTCCACTTT. Its protein is CAISDLSGSPLHF.

The rearrangement uses TRBV5-5 and TRBJ2-3, with 10 nucleotides matching TRBD2. The length of the CDR3 is 16 residues. Trimming at V came to 0 bases and at J to 2 bases, leaving 3 bases not matched to a gene. Germline V gives CDR1 SGHKS, CDR2 YYEKEE (reference sequence). CDR3: CASSLDLAGVTDTQYF. The DNA for the CDR3 is TGTGCCAGCAGCTTGGACCTAGCGGGGGTCACAGATACGCAGTATTTT.

The chain joins TRBV5-4 to TRBJ1-2; a possible D gene is TRBD1 (6 bases). Looked up from germline, CDR1 is SGHNT and CDR2 is YYREEE (reference sequence). V was trimmed by 4 bases and J by 5 bases, leaving 21 bases between them. This CDR3 has 16 amino acids. The CDR3 sequence is CASSPGGLQGNYGYTF. The CDR3 DNA is TGTGCCAGCAGCCCGGGAGGATTACAGGGAAATTATGGCTACACCTTC.

The chain has TRBV9 and TRBJ1-1; D remains unclear. Germline CDR1 SGDLS, CDR2 YYNGEE. This CDR3 is 14 amino acids long. V lost 4 bases and J lost 0, with 10 bases in between. CDR3 region: CASSPLGMNTEAFF. DNA of the CDR3: TGTGCCAGCAGCCCCCTCGGGATGAACACTGAAGCTTTCTTT. Drawing the rest from reference TRBV9 and TRBJ1-1, the complete variable domain is DSGVTQTPKHLITATGQRVTLRCSPRSGDLSVYWYQQSLDQGLQFLIQYYNGEERAKGNILERFSAQQFPDLHSELNLSSLELGDSALYFCASSPLGMNTEAFFGQGTRLTVV.

The V gene is TRBV4-1, the J gene TRBJ1-1; D is possibly TRBD1 (6 bases). CDR1 MGHRA and CDR2 YSYEKL come from the germline V gene. CDR3 size: 16 residues. V lost 1 base and J 2 bases, leaving 14 bases between the germline ends. The CDR3 bases are TGCGCCAGCAGCCAAGGTTCGACAGGCCGAAACACTGAAGCTTTCTTT. Amino acid sequence: CASSQGSTGRNTEAFF.

This chain connects TRBV9 to TRBJ1-2; 7 bases are a match to TRBD1. Trimming at V came to 0 bases and at J to 7 bases, leaving 9 bases not matched to a gene. Germline values: CDR1 SGDLS, CDR2 YYNGEE. This CDR3 is built from 15 residues. CDR3 nucleotide sequence: TGTGCCAGCAGCGTAGAGCAGGGGGTCGCGAGTGGCTACACCTTC. This sequence encodes CASSVEQGVASGYTF.

This chain uses TRBV27 with TRBJ1-2; weak D call: TRBD1 (6 bases). The CDR3 is 15 amino acids. V was clipped by 5 bases and J by 0 bases, with 13 bases between them. Germline CDR1 reads MNHEY; CDR2 reads SMNVEV (reference sequence). The CDR3 nucleotides read TGTGCCAGCAGTAACGGACAGCCAGCTAACTATGGCTACACCTTC. Translated, it gives CASSNGQPANYGYTF.

This clone is classed as large. The rearrangement joins TRBV10-2 to TRBJ2-3; possibly TRBD1 for D (6 bases). Germline-derived CDR1 and CDR2 are WSHSY and SAAADI. V was trimmed by 6 bases and J by 0 bases, leaving 10 bases between them. The CDR3 is 14 residues long. CDR3 DNA: TGCGCCAGCAGAGCGGACAGTAGCACAGATACGCAGTATTTT. It specifies CASRADSSTDTQYF.

The chain carries TRBV18 and TRBJ2-1; D is unclear. The CDR3 sequence is 16 residues long. The V and J ends lost 0 bases and 4 bases respectively, with 13 bases between them. CDR1 and CDR2 from the germline V gene are KGHSH and LQKENI. This CDR3 is CASSPPEQPNYNEQFF. DNA of the CDR3: TGTGCCAGCTCACCACCTGAACAGCCAAATTACAATGAGCAGTTCTTC.

The V and J genes are TRBV29-1 and TRBJ2-3, with 11 bases matching TRBD2. The CDR3 has 17 residues. Germline V lookup: CDR1 SQVTM, CDR2 ANQGSEA. The V and J ends lost 8 bases and 1 base, in that order; junction bases with no gene match: 14. In DNA form, the CDR3 reads TGCAGCCACACACTTAGCGGGGGGGCCGTCCGCACAGATACGCAGTATTTT. As protein: CSHTLSGGAVRTDTQYF.

In its sample, this clone was seen once. The chain has TRBV5-4 and TRBJ2-7; D uncertain. The V end was cut by 4 bases, the J end by 0 bases, with 17 bases between. CDR1 is SGHNT and CDR2 is YYREEE in the germline V gene (reference sequence). CDR3 size: 16 residues. As DNA, the CDR3 is TGTGCCAGCAGCGACCTAGGACCCACCAACTCCTACGAGCAGTACTTC. This codes for CASSDLGPTNSYEQYF.

The genes are TRBV18 and TRBJ1-5; D is unresolved. Deletions cut 3 bases from V and 0 bases from J, with 0 bases between. Germline V CDR1 and CDR2: KGHSH, LQKENI. The CDR3 is 12 amino acids. CDR3 loop: CASSPSNQPQHF. In nucleotides, the CDR3 is TGTGCCAGCTCACCTAGCAATCAGCCCCAGCATTTT.

This clone appeared a single time. This CDR3 reads CASSDSDRSGTDGYTF. The CDR3 nucleotides read TGTGCCAGCAGTGATTCGGACCGATCGGGTACGGATGGCTACACCTTC. The chain links TRBV25-1 to TRBJ1-2; D unclear. V lost 3 bases and J 6 bases, leaving 20 bases between the germline ends. The CDR3 has 16 amino acids. Germline V gene data show CDR1 as MGHDK and CDR2 as SYGVNS.

This chain uses TRBV7-9 with TRBJ1-2, with no clear D. The germline gives CDR1 SEHNR, CDR2 FQNEAQ (reference sequence). Trimming removed 1 base from V and 3 bases from J, with 3 bases in between. The CDR3 has 12 residues. This CDR3 reads CASSLVDYGYTF. CDR3 nucleotides: TGTGCCAGCAGCTTAGTCGACTATGGCTACACCTTC.

This clone was observed a single time. The chain employs TRBV29-1 and TRBJ1-1; D is perhaps TRBD1 (6 bases). Trimming removed 6 bases from V and 2 bases from J, with 19 bases in between. The CDR3 is 15 residues long. Germline CDR1 reads SQVTM; CDR2 reads ANQGSEA. This CDR3 reads CSVQLYRAINTEAFF. Here the CDR3 DNA reads TGCAGCGTCCAACTGTACAGGGCCATTAACACTGAAGCTTTCTTT. Combining the CDR3 with reference TRBV29-1 and TRBJ1-1 gives the whole variable domain SAVISQKPSRDICQRGTSLTIQCQVDSQVTMMFWYRQQPGQSLTLIATANQGSEATYESGFVIDKFPISRPNLTFSTLTVSNMSPEDSSIYLCSVQLYRAINTEAFFGQGTRLTVV.

The CDR3 reads CASSSPVWSEKYF. The DNA for the CDR3 is TGTGCCAGCAGTTCCCCGGTATGGTCAGAGAAGTACTTC. This chain links TRBV28 with TRBJ2-7; D remains ambiguous. The CDR3 extends over 13 amino acids. The V end lost 4 bases, the J end lost 11 bases, and 18 bases lay between the germline ends. Germline CDR1 and CDR2: MDHEN and SYDVKM. Based on the CDR3 plus reference TRBV28 and TRBJ2-7, the full variable domain is DVKVTQSSRYLVKRTGEKVFLECVQDMDHENMFWYRQDPGLGLRLIYFSYDVKMKEKGDIPEGYSVSREKKERFSLILESASTNQTSMYLCASSSPVWSEKYFGPGTRLTVT.

This rearrangement joins TRBV28 to TRBJ2-4; D call uncertain. Trimming shortened V by 1 base and J by 4 bases, and 11 bases separated the two germline ends. CDR3 length: 15 residues. Germline V lookup: CDR1 MDHEN, CDR2 SYDVKM. CDR3 loop: CASSLLSGDKNIQYF. Here the CDR3 DNA reads TGTGCCAGCAGTTTATTGTCAGGTGATAAAAACATTCAGTACTTC.

The gene calls are TRBV28 and TRBJ1-5; TRBD1 agrees at 11 bases. The trim removed 1 base at V and 6 bases at J, leaving 2 bases unmatched. Germline V gene data show CDR1 as MDHEN and CDR2 as SYDVKM. The CDR3 runs 15 residues. CDR3 loop: CASSLLGQGGQPQHF. In DNA, the CDR3 is TGTGCCAGCAGTTTATTGGGACAGGGGGGTCAGCCCCAGCATTTT.

The DNA of the CDR3 is TGTGCCAGAAGCTTAGGACTCCCCTACGAGCAGTACTTC. Protein sequence: CARSLGLPYEQYF. The chain employs TRBV5-3 and TRBJ2-7; D may be TRBD2 (5 bases). TRBV5-3 carries the ORF label, with uncertain function. Trimming left V 2 bases short and J 2 bases short, with 8 bases between. The CDR3 spans 13 residues.

This sequence joins TRBV29-1 and TRBJ1-1; 9 nucleotides line up with TRBD1. CDR1 and CDR2 from the germline V gene are SQVTM and ANQGSEA. The CDR3 spans 13 residues. V shed 5 bases and J 1 base; nucleotides not matched to a gene: 2. The CDR3 is CSVMGQGNTEAFF. CDR3 bases: TGCAGCGTTATGGGACAGGGGAACACTGAAGCTTTCTTT.

The V and J genes are TRBV29-1 and TRBJ2-2; D may match TRBD1 or TRBD2 (5 bases each). V shed 0 bases and J shed 16 bases, with 12 bases lying between them. The V gene's germline CDR1 is SQVTM and CDR2 ANQGSEA. This CDR3 is built from 11 residues. DNA of the CDR3: TGCAGCGTTGAAGAAAGGGGAGAGGCGTTTTTT. This translates into CSVEERGEAFF.

V and J are TRBV4-1 and TRBJ2-1; TRBD1 matches 12 bases. Trimming removed 2 bases from V and 8 bases from J; junction bases left unmatched: 7. The length of the CDR3 is 16 residues. Looked up from germline, CDR1 is MGHRA and CDR2 is YSYEKL. CDR3 sequence reads: CASSQWDRGRDDEQFF. For the CDR3, the DNA is TGCGCCAGCAGCCAATGGGACAGGGGGCGCGACGATGAGCAGTTCTTC.

V usage is TRBV15 and J usage is TRBJ2-2; 7 bases line up with TRBD2. The CDR3 is made up of 16 amino acids. The J segment lost 3 bases and the V segment lost 0 bases, leaving 4 bases of the junction unmatched. Germline V gives CDR1 LNHNV, CDR2 YYDKDF (reference sequence). This CDR3 is CATSRDRGGDTGELFF. CDR3 nucleotides: TGTGCCACCAGCAGAGATCGCGGGGGTGACACCGGGGAGCTGTTTTTT.